This TCR beta chain stems from a study of T cell responses to AZD1222 COVID-19 vaccine. Study observations and caveats: Scientists sampled the repertoires only once the peak T cell response had passed. When two AZD1222 doses had been given, Spike-specific TCR breadth and depth rose.

Per the germline V gene, CDR1 is MNHEY and CDR2 is SVGAGI. The trim removed 2 bases at V and 15 bases at J, leaving 9 bases unmatched. The CDR3 covers 13 residues. This clone was counted once. Its specificity is unknown. Produced via immunoSEQ multiplex PCR; TCRdb's table is partial and in-frame only. Of around 80,000 clones listed, 80% to 95% are singletons. The clonotype originates from an adult who received the AZD1222 COVID-19 vaccine. Specimen: peripheral blood, collected 28 days after the second AZD1222 dose. The chain has TRBV6-5 and TRBJ2-4, with 8 bases that match TRBD1. CDR3 nucleotides: TGTGCCAGCAGTTACCCCGGGACAGGATCGGGGTACTTC. It encodes CASSYPGTGSGYF.